These 9 T cell receptor beta chains originate from one sample sequenced in a study of regulatory T cells in long-lasting Graves disease. Noted time point: persistent/refractory GD, antithyroid drugs over 5 years with positive TRAb. TCR sequences were obtained from RNA taken from PBMCs. Arm-PCR with iRepertoire HTBI primers amplified the CDR3 regions for these TCR beta libraries. TCRdb itself ran the multiplex PCR reads through MiXCR, one entry per CDR3 protein. The sample carries 350,000 to 500,000 distinct CDR3 sequences, around a fifth recorded once. The starting material was peripheral blood mononuclear cells (PBMCs), obtained when the disease was refractory, from a patient treated with antithyroid drugs. These receptors came from a female donor with Graves disease.

V is TRBV20-1 and J is TRBJ2-7; TRBD2 agrees at 8 bases. Germline V CDR1 and CDR2: DFQATT, SNEGSKA (reference sequence). The trim removed 6 bases at V and 0 bases at J, leaving 10 bases unmatched. CDR3 length: 15 residues. The CDR3 nucleotides read TGCAGTGCCCTGAGACTAGCGCTAAGCTCCTACGAGCAGTACTTC. Translating gives CSALRLALSSYEQYF.

The sample holds many counts of this clonotype. The chain recombines TRBV20-1 with TRBJ2-5; the D is unclear. V lost 6 bases and J 2 bases, leaving 19 bases between the germline ends. The CDR3 extends over 15 amino acids. Germline assignment: CDR1 DFQATT and CDR2 SNEGSKA (reference sequence). The CDR3 reads CSATRGGVTQETQYF. The CDR3 bases are TGCAGTGCCACCCGAGGCGGAGTGACACAAGAGACCCAGTACTTC.

Notes on this clonotype: A read error may explain this, as a much larger clone is one base away. This chain uses TRBV6-2 or TRBV6-3 with TRBJ1-1; D remains unclear. CDR1 and CDR2 from the germline V gene are MNHEY and SVGEGT. The CDR3 loop spans 17 amino acids. V dropped 7 bases and J dropped 0 bases, with 21 bases sitting between them. CDR3 sequence (DNA): TGTGCCAGCATCTCAGAACGGAGACGATCCATGAACACTGAAGCTTTCTTT. Its protein is CASISERRRSMNTEAFF.

Ten or more counts support this clonotype. The chain has TRBV28 and TRBJ2-5; 7 nucleotides agree with TRBD2. Losses at the gene ends were 6 bases for V and 4 bases for J; bases not matched to a gene: 14. The CDR3 consists of 16 residues. Germline values: CDR1 MDHEN, CDR2 SYDVKM. The DNA of the CDR3 is TGTGCCAGCAGATCAAGTCGGGGAGGGCCGATAGAGACCCAGTACTTC. Translating gives CASRSSRGGPIETQYF.

A note on this clonotype: The junction differs from germline at one of its ends, possibly a read error. J is TRBJ1-1 and V is TRBV5-5; tentative D call: TRBD1 (6 bases). The CDR3 is 13 amino acids. CDR1 SGHKS and CDR2 YYEKEE come from the germline V gene (reference sequence). The CDR3: CASSPQGNTEALF. Here the CDR3 DNA reads TGTGCCAGCAGCCCCCAGGGGAACACTGAAGCTCTCTTT.

The rearrangement links TRBV5-1 to TRBJ2-7, with TRBD1 matching 7 bases. Germline loops: CDR1 SGHRS, CDR2 YFSETQ. Trimming took 5 bases from V and 10 from J; bases not matched to a gene: 6. This CDR3 has 11 amino acids. CDR3 protein: CASRSGTVQYF. The CDR3 DNA follows: TGCGCCAGCAGATCTGGGACAGTCCAGTACTTC. The full variable domain, rest sourced from reference TRBV5-1 and TRBJ2-7, is KAGVTQTPRYLIKTRGQQVTLSCSPISGHRSVSWYQQTPGQGLQFLFEYFSETQRNKGNFPGRFSGRQFSNSRSEMNVSTLELGDSALYLCASRSGTVQYFGPGTRLTVT.

This CDR3 is CAWSTRQGITGANVLTF. Here the CDR3 DNA reads TGTGCCTGGAGTACCCGACAGGGGATCACTGGGGCCAACGTCCTGACTTTC. The V and J genes are TRBV30 and TRBJ2-6, with 8 positions matching TRBD1. J was trimmed by 2 bases and V by 2 bases; bases with no gene match: 8. Germline V lookup: CDR1 GTSNPN, CDR2 SVGIG (reference sequence). The CDR3 has 17 residues.

This clonotype has ten or more counts. The chain recombines TRBV5-1 with TRBJ1-1; the D gene is possibly TRBD1 (5 bases). The germline V gene encodes CDR1 SGHRS and CDR2 YFSETQ. The CDR3 is made up of 14 amino acids. Trimming removed 1 base from V and 5 bases from J, with 12 bases in between. The CDR3 is CASSLFGGKTEAFF. CDR3 DNA: TGCGCCAGCAGCTTGTTTGGGGGTAAAACTGAAGCTTTCTTT.

Many counts were recorded for this clonotype. The chain uses TRBV6-5 and TRBJ2-7; the D is unclear. Between the trimmed V and J ends, which lost 2 bases and 5 bases, there was a span of 13 bases. Germline values: CDR1 MNHEY, CDR2 SVGAGI. The CDR3 is 14 residues long. The CDR3: CASSYGPARNEQYF. The DNA for the CDR3 is TGTGCCAGCAGTTACGGGCCCGCCAGGAACGAGCAGTACTTC.